These 5 T cell receptor gamma chains were sequenced from one sample in a study of gamma-delta T cells after stem cell transplantation. TCRdb re-analyzed the RT-PCR reads via CATT. This sample has around 910 gamma-chain clones, with about 33% found just once. The sequencing input was gamma-delta T cells. These receptors originate from a human donor. It is not recorded whose cells these are; they may come from a transplant donor.

This clone has only a few counts. J is TRGJP and V is TRGV9. The J gene, left out of TCRdb, was set here by checking the DNA against germline. The CDR3 spans 16 residues. Per the germline V gene, CDR1 is GITISATS and CDR2 is ISYDGTV (reference sequence). V lost 5 bases, J lost 6 bases, and 7 bases stayed unmatched. The CDR3 reads CALWARPELGKKIKVF. DNA of the CDR3: TGTGCCTTGTGGGCTCGGCCAGAGTTGGGCAAAAAAATCAAGGTATTT.

This clone turned up a few times. This sequence joins TRGV9 and TRGJP. TCRdb leaves out the J gene; it was filled in here by matching the DNA to germline. From germline, CDR1 is GITISATS and CDR2 ISYDGTV (reference sequence). The CDR3 runs 17 residues. The trim removed 2 bases at V and 5 bases at J, leaving 6 bases unmatched. The CDR3 loop reads CALWEDQEELGKKIKVF. The CDR3 nucleotides read TGTGCCTTGTGGGAGGACCAGGAAGAGTTGGGCAAAAAAATCAAGGTATTT.

V and J are TRGV9 and TRGJ1 or TRGJ2. Germline matching of the DNA provided the J gene here, since TCRdb leaves it blank. CDR1 and CDR2 from the germline V gene are GITISATS and ISYDGTV (reference sequence). CDR3 size: 11 residues. V gave up 2 bases and J gave up 8 bases; unmatched junction bases: 3. This CDR3 reads CALWEDNKKLF. CDR3 DNA sequence: TGTGCCTTGTGGGAGGACAATAAGAAACTCTTT.

This clone turned up a few times. This rearrangement joins TRGV9 to TRGJP. TCRdb lists no J gene, so it was determined here by aligning the DNA to germline. The V and J ends lost 12 bases and 7 bases, in that order; junction bases with no gene match: 9. CDR3 length: 14 amino acids. Germline CDR1 GITISATS, CDR2 ISYDGTV (reference sequence). CDR3 loop: CATRGELGKKIKVF. The DNA for the CDR3 is TGTGCCACCCGTGGGGAGTTGGGCAAAAAAATCAAGGTATTT.

This clone counts as hyperexpanded. This CDR3 is also generated by other DNA sequences in the sample. This chain joins TRGV9 and TRGJP. No J gene is reported in TCRdb; it was inferred here by comparing the DNA with germline. Germline lookup yields CDR1 GITISATS and CDR2 ISYDGTV (reference sequence). This CDR3 has 16 residues. V shed 0 bases, J shed 7 bases, and the junction held 3 bases outside the gene matches. The CDR3 nucleotides read TGTGCCTTGTGGGAGGTGCGGGAGTTGGGCAAAAAAATCAAGGTATTT. It specifies CALWEVRELGKKIKVF.